The clone carrying this T cell receptor (beta chain) was seen only once. The protocol was immunoSEQ multiplex PCR, while the TCRdb copy is restricted to in-frame clones and leaves out a portion. The table has approximately 200,000 clones, approximately 90% seen once. This sample is part of a study of blood T cell repertoires in COVID-19. Overall study: Sample material is recorded as cDNA or gDNA derived from T cells, B-cell-depleted T cells, or PBMCs.

V was pared by 0 bases and J by 2 bases, with 10 bases between. The CDR3 extends over 15 amino acids. CDR1 SGHDT and CDR2 YYEEEE come from the germline V gene. Sequencing was performed on peripheral blood. The clonotype was recovered from a woman aged 25 to 39 with acute or convalescent COVID-19. This chain joins TRBV5-6 and TRBJ2-3; D gene unclear. The CDR3 region has the DNA TGTGCCAGCAGCTTGGTTGTGGCTCCCACAGATACGCAGTATTTT. Protein: CASSLVVAPTDTQYF.